Listed below are T cell receptor beta chains from one sample, sequenced in a study of shared T cell receptors in the human thymus. Sequencing was performed with immunoSEQ multiplex PCR; in TCRdb, only in-frame clones are kept and a portion is missing. Of roughly 68,000 clones listed, roughly 96% are singletons. Input material: thymocytes. The source is a human donor. The CDR3 runs from the conserved cysteine through the conserved F or W.

J | V | CDR3
TRBJ1-1 | TRBV5-1 | CASSRSGSTEAFF
TRBJ1-1 | TRBV4-1 | CASSQRTGTEAFF
TRBJ1-3 | TRBV27 | CASSTNRHSGNTIYF
TRBJ2-2 | TRBV6-1 | CASGNPGTGELFF
TRBJ1-5 | TRBV19 | CASSISDRGLVGNQPQHF
TRBJ1-2 | TRBV6-5 | CASSLTGADHGYTF
TRBJ2-7 | TRBV28 | CASSSNPNLGKVTYEQYF
TRBJ1-1 | TRBV29-1 | CSAKPLMNTEAFF
TRBJ2-2 | TRBV25-1 | CASSEDTYTGELFF
TRBJ2-2 | TRBV6-5 | CASNRGPRSGELFF